The sequence of this TCR beta chain was determined in a study of beta chain features in type 1 diabetes. This clone has a handful of counts. Antigen: not known. Study-level points and caveats: Type 1 diabetes patients had moderately but significantly shorter TCRB CDR3s in all four CD4+ subsets. In comparison with healthy donors, patients had naive, central memory and Treg TCRB repertoires that appeared more similar.

The entirety of the isolated RNA underwent reverse transcription, so expressed TCRB transcripts were sequenced. Clones were read by immunoSEQ multiplex PCR, and TCRdb kept only the in-frame ones, dropping some. The sample has some 700,000 clones; 13% are singletons. The CDR3 is 11 amino acids. CDR1 is MNHEY, CDR2 SVGAGI, per germline. V was trimmed by 0 bases and J by 7 bases, leaving 4 bases between them. The sequenced material came from naive CD4+ T cells from blood. The TCR sequence derives from a man younger than 35 with type 1 diabetes. The chain carries TRBV6-5 and TRBJ2-7; no clear D gene. CDR3 bases: TGTGCCAGCAGTTACTCTTGGGAGCAGTACTTC. Amino acid sequence: CASSYSWEQYF.